This T cell receptor (beta chain) was sequenced during a study of early T cells in non-severe SARS-CoV-2 infection. Whole-study context: Whole-blood bulk RNA, unsorted, was sequenced, and chains were unpaired.

Germline lookup yields CDR1 SGHDT and CDR2 YYEEEE. The CDR3 spans 13 residues. V lost 7 bases and J lost 1, with 8 bases in between. This clonotype was seen more than once but under ten times. The protocol attached unique molecular identifiers to individual cDNA molecules. TCRdb redid the calling of the 5' RACE reads with MiXCR, one entry per CDR3 protein. Among tens of thousands of distinct CDR3 sequences listed, 12% were seen once. This clonotype originated in an adult who was a healthcare worker with PCR-confirmed SARS-CoV-2 infection or an uninfected control (not recorded which). The donor label of this sample is uncertain. Sequenced here: whole blood, sampled at baseline. This chain joins TRBV5-6 and TRBJ2-2; D is tentatively TRBD1 or TRBD2 (5 bases each). The CDR3 sequence is CASGTVNTGELFF. The CDR3, as DNA: TGTGCCAGCGGGACCGTGAACACCGGGGAGCTGTTTTTT.